These T cell receptor beta chains were read from a single sample in a study of OX40 agonist ivuxolimab in advanced cancers. TCRdb's table, derived via immunoSEQ multiplex PCR, lists solely in-frame clones and lacks some. The sample yields around 76,000 clones, over 75% seen once. This material consisted of CD4+ or CD8+ T cells sorted from blood, taken in a trial of the OX40 agonist ivuxolimab. The origin of the receptors is an adult with an advanced solid tumor such as melanoma, head and neck, liver or kidney cancer. Both conserved end residues are part of each CDR3. Each record gives: J gene, clone size, D gene, V gene, CDR3 protein, CDR3 DNA. A D gene is named only where the DNA matches it firmly. Size values are once, few and many counts, or a class for expanded clones, and some rows have none.

TRBJ2-7,-,TRBD2,TRBV4-3,CASSQALAGGYEQYF,TGCGCCAGCAGCCAAGCGCTAGCGGGGGGGTACGAGCAGTACTTC
TRBJ2-5,-,-,TRBV7-2,CASSLAARGGPETQYF,TGTGCCAGCAGCTTAGCCGCTAGGGGGGGGCCTGAGACCCAGTACTTC
TRBJ2-3,-,-,TRBV7-9,CASSLASAGTDTQYF,TGTGCCAGCAGCTTGGCTAGCGCTGGCACAGATACGCAGTATTTT
TRBJ1-4,-,-,TRBV27,CASSNGPSDATNEKLFF,TGTGCCAGCAGTAATGGACCCTCGGACGCAACTAATGAAAAACTGTTTTTT
TRBJ2-3,-,TRBD1,TRBV7-3,CASSRGTGVFRTDTQYF,TGTGCCAGCAGCCGTGGGACAGGGGTTTTTAGGACAGATACGCAGTATTTT
TRBJ2-3,once,TRBD2,TRBV11-3,CASSLRSGGAPDTQYF,TGTGCCAGCAGCCTAAGGAGCGGGGGGGCTCCAGATACGCAGTATTTT
TRBJ1-5,-,-,TRBV6-5,CASRELIGGQPQHF,TGTGCCAGCAGAGAATTAATCGGGGGTCAGCCCCAGCATTTT
TRBJ2-7,-,-,TRBV7-9,CASSLAGVYEQYF,TGTGCCAGCAGCTTAGCAGGGGTCTACGAGCAGTACTTC
TRBJ2-5,-,TRBD1,TRBV19,CASSRFPGQGHTQYF,TGTGCCAGTAGTAGGTTCCCGGGACAGGGGCATACCCAGTACTTC
TRBJ2-3,-,TRBD2,TRBV9,CASSVGAGRNTDTQYF,TGTGCCAGCAGCGTAGGAGCGGGACGAAACACAGATACGCAGTATTTT